These 28 T cell receptor beta chains share one sample of origin, sequenced in a study of CD8 T cells in Susac syndrome. The authors reverse transcribed 0.5 to 1 ug RNA with random hexamers. MiXCR was run by TCRdb on the immunoSEQ multiplex PCR reads, yielding one entry per CDR3 protein. The sample includes more than 100,000 distinct CDR3 sequences, 80% seen only once; the top ten take 0.51%. The sequenced sample was CD8+ T cells from PBMCs. The receptors come from a human donor with multiple sclerosis.

The V gene is TRBV7-2, the J gene TRBJ2-1; TRBD2 is a possible D gene (6 bases). The germline V gene has CDR1 SGHTA and CDR2 FQGNSA. Trimming pared 3 bases from V and 9 bases from J, leaving 12 bases between. CDR3 length: 13 amino acids. CDR3 in DNA: TGTGCCAGCAGCTTGGCGGGGCCGGCTGAGCAGTTCTTC. As protein: CASSLAGPAEQFF.

CDR3 sequence: CASSSRDLGYEQYF. The CDR3 DNA reads TGTGCCAGCAGCTCCCGGGACCTCGGGTACGAGCAGTACTTC. This chain joins TRBV11-1 and TRBJ2-7; D is perhaps TRBD1 or TRBD2 (5 bases each). Germline CDR1 reads SGHAT; CDR2 reads FQDESV (reference sequence). CDR3 length: 14 amino acids. Trimming removed 4 bases at V and 4 bases at J, with 14 bases between.

The chain combines TRBV27 with TRBJ1-4, with 7 bases that match TRBD1. V was clipped by 4 bases and J by 4 bases; unmatched bases: 33. The germline V gene encodes CDR1 MNHEY and CDR2 SMNVEV (reference sequence). The length of the CDR3 is 24 residues. The CDR3 reads CASSSLRPPLRKTGKSSGNEKLFF. The CDR3 coding sequence is TGTGCCAGCAGTTCCTTAAGGCCTCCCCTCCGAAAGACAGGGAAGAGTTCTGGTAATGAAAAACTGTTTTTT.

The rearrangement links TRBV24-1 to TRBJ1-4; a possible D gene is TRBD1 (6 bases). The CDR3 loop spans 13 amino acids. Trimming stripped 6 bases from V and 6 bases from J, with 10 bases between. Looked up from germline, CDR1 is KGHDR and CDR2 is SFDVKD. Here the CDR3 reads CATSTGYDEKLFF. The CDR3, as DNA: TGTGCCACCAGTACAGGGTACGATGAAAAACTGTTTTTT.

The chain combines TRBV12-3 or TRBV12-4 with TRBJ1-6; TRBD1 is a possible D gene (6 bases). There are 13 residues in the CDR3. Trimming removed 5 bases at V and 11 bases at J, with 13 bases between. The CDR3 reads CASSRGPGAPLHF. In nucleotides, the CDR3 is TGTGCCAGCAGTCGGGGACCAGGGGCACCCCTCCACTTT.

The rearrangement links TRBV2 to TRBJ2-5; tentatively, D is TRBD2 (5 bases). Germline V CDR1 and CDR2: SNHLY, FYNNEI. The V gene lost 2 bases and the J gene lost 0 bases, with 10 bases spanning the gap. The CDR3 runs 15 residues. The CDR3 loop reads CASSELPGNQETQYF. The CDR3 DNA reads as TGTGCCAGCAGTGAACTCCCCGGGAACCAAGAGACCCAGTACTTC.

The V gene is TRBV3-1, the J gene TRBJ2-5; the D is unclear. V lost 0 bases and J lost 5, with 7 bases in between. Germline loops: CDR1 LGHDT, CDR2 YNNKEL (reference sequence). The CDR3 sequence is 13 residues long. The CDR3 loop reads CASSQDQEETQYF. The CDR3, as DNA: TGTGCCAGCAGCCAAGATCAGGAGGAGACCCAGTACTTC.

This clonotype was observed once. The genes are TRBV7-9 and TRBJ1-1, with TRBD1 matching over 9 bases. Germline CDR1 reads SEHNR; CDR2 reads FQNEAQ (reference sequence). The CDR3 is 16 residues long. J was trimmed by 3 bases and V by 4 bases; bases with no gene match: 9. In DNA form, the CDR3 reads TGTGCCAGCAGCTCTCCGGGACAGGGAGGGGACACTGAAGCTTTCTTT. This encodes CASSSPGQGGDTEAFF.

The genes are TRBV19 and TRBJ1-1, with a tentative D call TRBD1 (5 bases). The V gene lost 6 bases and the J gene lost 4 bases, with 9 bases spanning the gap. CDR3 length: 12 residues. Germline CDR1 and CDR2: LNHDA and SQIVND (reference sequence). The CDR3 loop is CASREGTTEAFF. CDR3 nucleotide sequence: TGTGCCAGTAGGGAGGGGACCACTGAAGCTTTCTTT.

V is TRBV6-2 or TRBV6-3 and J is TRBJ2-7, with TRBD2 identical over 10 bases. The DNA end is more similar to TRBJ2-1, so the J call may be wrong. This CDR3 region has 16 residues. CDR1 is MNHEY, CDR2 SVGEGT, per germline. The CDR3 loop is CASSYQPSGSSYGQFF. The CDR3 DNA reads as TGTGCCAGCAGTTACCAACCTAGCGGGAGCTCCTATGGGCAGTTCTTC.

The V and J genes are TRBV11-2 and TRBJ2-2, with D unclear. Germline lookup yields CDR1 SGHAT and CDR2 FQNNGV. V lost 1 base and J lost 2, with 8 bases in between. The CDR3 covers 15 residues. CDR3 protein: CASSLGPGNTGELFF. CDR3 nucleotide sequence: TGTGCCAGCAGCTTAGGACCGGGTAACACCGGGGAGCTGTTTTTT.

The chain links TRBV6-1 to TRBJ1-2; 8 nucleotides align to TRBD1. The CDR3 is made up of 12 amino acids. V shed 8 bases, J shed 5 bases, and the junction held 4 bases outside the gene matches. Germline V gene sequence: CDR1 MNHNS, CDR2 SASEGT. The CDR3 region has the DNA TGTGCCAGCCTCAGACAGGGGTATGGCTACACCTTC. It specifies CASLRQGYGYTF.

CDR3 sequence: CATSYRGTEAFF. The CDR3 DNA is TGTGCCACCAGCTACAGGGGCACTGAAGCTTTCTTT. The V call is TRBV15, the J call TRBJ1-1, with TRBD1 matching 7 bases. The germline CDR1 and CDR2 sequences are LNHNV and YYDKDF (reference sequence). This CDR3 comprises 12 residues. The V and J ends lost 5 bases and 4 bases, in that order; junction bases with no gene match: 1.

The chain uses TRBV13 and TRBJ1-1; D call uncertain. The CDR3 length is 12 residues. Trimming took 7 bases from V and 5 from J, leaving 11 bases between them. CDR1 PRHDT and CDR2 FYEKMQ come from the germline V gene (reference sequence). The chain's CDR3 is CASTETGTEAFF. CDR3 nucleotide sequence: TGTGCCAGCACCGAAACGGGGACTGAAGCTTTCTTT.

This clonotype was recorded a few times. The chain combines TRBV6-1 with TRBJ1-1; 10 bases match TRBD1. V lost 6 bases, J lost 5 bases, and 3 bases stayed unmatched. Germline-derived CDR1 and CDR2 are MNHNS and SASEGT. The CDR3 totals 13 residues. This CDR3 reads CASREGQGTEAFF. CDR3 nucleotides: TGTGCCAGCAGAGAGGGACAGGGGACTGAAGCTTTCTTT.

This CDR3 reads CASSGRWQGEQYV. CDR3 nucleotides: TGTGCCAGCAGCGGTCGTTGGCAGGGCGAGCAGTACGTC. V is TRBV6-5 and J is TRBJ2-7; maybe TRBD1 (5 bases). The germline V gene has CDR1 MNHEY and CDR2 SVGAGI. The CDR3 extends over 13 amino acids. V was clipped by 6 bases and J by 6 bases, with 15 bases between them.

This clonotype has a single count. The CDR3 nucleotides read TGTGCCAGTTCCCAGGGCCTATACAATGAGCAGTTCTTC. Amino acids: CASSQGLYNEQFF. V usage is TRBV19 and J usage is TRBJ2-1, with D tentatively TRBD1 (5 bases). The CDR3 totals 13 residues. Trimming took off 8 bases at V and 4 bases at J, with 12 bases between the two ends. CDR1 is LNHDA, CDR2 SQIVND, per germline (reference sequence).

This chain uses TRBV7-9 with TRBJ2-1; D call uncertain. The CDR3 contains 14 residues. CDR1 and CDR2 (germline): SEHNR, FQNEAQ (reference sequence). V was cut by 3 bases and J by 2 bases, with 8 bases left in between. CDR3 DNA sequence: TGTGCCAGCAGCTTTGGCGGAACCTACAATGAGCAGTTCTTC. Protein product: CASSFGGTYNEQFF.

The table lists this clonotype with a count of one. The V call is TRBV19, the J call TRBJ1-1; D is possibly TRBD1 (5 bases). The CDR3 sequence is 13 residues long. CDR1 is LNHDA and CDR2 is SQIVND in the germline V gene (reference sequence). V lost 8 bases to trimming and J lost 2 bases, with 12 bases between them. Here the CDR3 reads CASGWGDNTEAFF. The DNA of the CDR3 is TGTGCCAGTGGATGGGGGGACAACACTGAAGCTTTCTTT.

This rearrangement joins TRBV29-1 to TRBJ2-1; TRBD2 might be the D (5 bases). Germline V gives CDR1 SQVTM, CDR2 ANQGSEA. Trimming shortened V by 1 base and J by 5 bases, and 12 bases separated the two germline ends. The CDR3 is made up of 14 amino acids. Here the CDR3 DNA reads TGCAGCGTTGAAGGGTGGGAGAAAGACAATGAGCAGTTCTTC. It encodes CSVEGWEKDNEQFF.

The chain employs TRBV20-1 and TRBJ2-2; TRBD1 is a possible D gene (6 bases). Looked up from germline, CDR1 is DFQATT and CDR2 is SNEGSKA (reference sequence). The CDR3 has 13 residues. V lost 3 bases, J lost 5 bases, and 10 bases lay in between. The chain's CDR3 is CSASPTGTGELFF. The CDR3 region has the DNA TGCAGTGCTAGTCCCACAGGGACCGGGGAGCTGTTTTTT.

This sequence joins TRBV19 and TRBJ1-5; perhaps TRBD1 as D (6 bases). V was shortened by 3 bases and J by 3 bases, with 9 bases between the two germline ends. The CDR3 covers 14 residues. The germline V gene encodes CDR1 LNHDA and CDR2 SQIVND (reference sequence). CDR3 in amino acids: CASSISGDNQPQHF. The CDR3 region has the DNA TGTGCCAGTAGTATCTCAGGGGACAATCAGCCCCAGCATTTT.

V is TRBV2 and J is TRBJ1-3, with D unclear. The V gene's germline CDR1 is SNHLY and CDR2 FYNNEI. V was shortened by 1 base and J by 2 bases, with 15 bases between the two germline ends. The CDR3 contains 17 residues. CDR3 loop: CASSEGADRGTGNTIYF. In DNA, the CDR3 is TGTGCCAGCAGTGAAGGGGCAGACCGCGGGACTGGAAACACCATATATTTT.

The chain combines TRBV2 with TRBJ2-7; 7 bases agree with TRBD1. Germline V lookup: CDR1 SNHLY, CDR2 FYNNEI. The CDR3 is 17 amino acids. After removal of 3 bases from V and 2 bases from J, the junction contained 13 bases not matched to a gene. The CDR3 DNA sequence: TGTGCCAGCAGTGACCCCAAAGACAGGGTACAGACCTACGAGCAGTACTTC. The encoded protein is CASSDPKDRVQTYEQYF.

This chain uses TRBV12-5 with TRBJ1-4; a possible D gene is TRBD1 (6 bases). The CDR3 runs to 12 residues. V lost 7 bases and J 6 bases, leaving 9 bases between the germline ends. Per the germline V gene, CDR1 is LGHNT and CDR2 is FRNRAP. CDR3 protein: CASAYRDEKLFF. DNA of the CDR3: TGTGCTAGTGCATACAGGGATGAAAAACTGTTTTTT. The full variable domain, completed using reference TRBV12-5 and TRBJ1-4, is DARVTQTPRHKVTEMGQEVTMRCQPILGHNTVFWYRQTMMQGLELLAYFRNRAPLDDSGMPKDRFSAEMPDATLATLKIQPSEPRDSAVYFCASAYRDEKLFFGSGTQLSVL.

The J gene is TRBJ2-5, the V gene TRBV20-1, with 8 bases identical to TRBD2. The CDR3 is made up of 16 amino acids. Trimming removed 5 bases from V and 5 bases from J; junction bases left unmatched: 16. CDR1 and CDR2 (germline): DFQATT, SNEGSKA (reference sequence). DNA of the CDR3: TGCAGTGCTTCCGAATGGGCGGGAGGTCTTGGGGAGACCCAGTACTTC. Its protein product is CSASEWAGGLGETQYF.

The DNA of the CDR3 is TGCGCCAGCAGCCAAGATTTAGGTGGCCCTAATCAGCCCCAGCATTTT. Its translation is CASSQDLGGPNQPQHF. The J gene is TRBJ1-5, the V gene TRBV4-3; no firm D call. Trimming took off 0 bases at V and 4 bases at J, with 13 bases between the two ends. The CDR3 has 16 amino acids. Germline V gene lookup returns CDR1 LGHNA and CDR2 YSLEER.

V gene TRBV19 combines with J gene TRBJ1-5; TRBD1 might be the D (5 bases). V dropped 7 bases and J dropped 2 bases, with 15 bases sitting between them. Germline CDR1 LNHDA, CDR2 SQIVND (reference sequence). The CDR3 totals 15 residues. The CDR3 sequence is CASKDQGLGNQPQHF. CDR3 nucleotides: TGTGCCAGTAAGGACCAGGGTCTTGGCAATCAGCCCCAGCATTTT.